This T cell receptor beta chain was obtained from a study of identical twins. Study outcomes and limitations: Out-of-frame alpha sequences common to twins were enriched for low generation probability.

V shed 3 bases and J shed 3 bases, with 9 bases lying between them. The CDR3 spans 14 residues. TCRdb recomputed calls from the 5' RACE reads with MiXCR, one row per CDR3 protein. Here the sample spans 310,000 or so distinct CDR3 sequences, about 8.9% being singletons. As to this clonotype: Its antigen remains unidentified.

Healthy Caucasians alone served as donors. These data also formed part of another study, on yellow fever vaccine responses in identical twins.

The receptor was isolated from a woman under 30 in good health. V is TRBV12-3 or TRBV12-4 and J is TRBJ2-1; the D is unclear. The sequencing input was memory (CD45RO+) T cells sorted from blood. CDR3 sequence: CASSFEVFYNEQFF. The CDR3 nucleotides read TGTGCCAGCAGTTTTGAAGTTTTCTACAATGAGCAGTTCTTC.